This TCR beta chain was recovered during a study of blood T cell repertoires in COVID-19. Study in general: Collection of acute and convalescent COVID-19 samples took place in the United States, Italy and Spain. The analysed material was cDNA or gDNA that came from T cells, B-cell-depleted T cells, or PBMCs.

This clone has at least ten counts. CDR3 size: 14 residues. The V and J ends lost 7 bases and 8 bases, in that order; junction bases with no gene match: 9. CDR1 SGDLS and CDR2 YYNGEE come from the germline V gene. Seattle participants joined during active infection and were tracked over time. In the original processing: Scientists estimated how many nucleated cells there were by amplifying reference gene primers. Assay: immunoSEQ multiplex PCR; the TCRdb copy retains only in-frame clones and omits some. Clonal size and the V and J genes are those of that table, whereas D and trimming came from the DNA. The table includes some 62,000 clones, around 73% detected once.

The source is a man between 60 and 75 years old with COVID-19, enrolled during active disease. The V and J genes are TRBV9 and TRBJ1-6, with 7 bases fitting TRBD1. What was sequenced was peripheral blood. The CDR3 nucleotides are TGTGCCAGCCGTTCCACAGGGGCAGATTCACCCCTCCACTTT. This sequence encodes CASRSTGADSPLHF.